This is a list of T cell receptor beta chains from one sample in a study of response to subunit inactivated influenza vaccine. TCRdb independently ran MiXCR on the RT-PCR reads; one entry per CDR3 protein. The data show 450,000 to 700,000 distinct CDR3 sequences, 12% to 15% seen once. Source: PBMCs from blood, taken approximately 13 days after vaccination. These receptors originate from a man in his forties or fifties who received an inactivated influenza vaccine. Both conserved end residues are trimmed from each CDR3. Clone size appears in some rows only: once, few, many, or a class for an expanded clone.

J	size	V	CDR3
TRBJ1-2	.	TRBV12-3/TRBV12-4	ASSLSRPRGYT
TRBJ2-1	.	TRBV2	ASSEATSYNEQF
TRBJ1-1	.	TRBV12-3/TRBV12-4	ASTRPGDTEAF
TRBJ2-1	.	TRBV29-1	SVTGGISYNEQF
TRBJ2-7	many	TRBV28	ASRFHPGTGGVEQY
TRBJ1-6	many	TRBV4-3	ASSQNPTERGSPLH
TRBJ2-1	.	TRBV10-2	ASSRPPRTSGTTGNEQF
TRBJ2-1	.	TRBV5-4	ASSFRGGRFGQF
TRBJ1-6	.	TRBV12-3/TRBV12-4	ASRPGIRGNSPLH
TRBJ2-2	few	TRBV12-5	ASGLNGGKDGELF
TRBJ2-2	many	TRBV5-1	ASSLDSTGELF
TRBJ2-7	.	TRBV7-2	ASSLQAGHSYEQY
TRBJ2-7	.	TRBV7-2	ASSPRVGGAD
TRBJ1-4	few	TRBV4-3	ASSQGYRPTGARPNEKLF
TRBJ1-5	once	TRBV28	ASRQTGGGQPQH
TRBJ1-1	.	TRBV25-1	ASIETGQNTEAF
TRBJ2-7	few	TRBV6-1	ASSSPTSFYEQY
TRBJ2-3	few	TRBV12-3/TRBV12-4	ASSYWTDTQY
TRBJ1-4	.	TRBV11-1	ASSRGQAPPATNEKLF
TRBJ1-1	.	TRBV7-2	ASSFQPNTEAF
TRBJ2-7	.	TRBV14	ASSQGTSGPLRNYEQY
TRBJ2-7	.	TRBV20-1	SAIPEGYEQY
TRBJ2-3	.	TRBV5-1	ASSLGWGKQADTQY
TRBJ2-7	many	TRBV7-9	ASSLVGRSGTYEQY
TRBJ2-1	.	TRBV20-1	SAGRGPGSSEQF
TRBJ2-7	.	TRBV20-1	SALILAVGHEQY
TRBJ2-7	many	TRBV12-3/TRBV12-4	ASSLTGTSYEQY
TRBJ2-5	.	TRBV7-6	ASSLGTSGVQETQY
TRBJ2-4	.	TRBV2	ASSELGVRAKNIQY